This T cell receptor beta chain was identified during a study of shared clonotypes between healthy human individuals. Findings and caveats of the study: Exclusively blood specimens were collected; tissue repertoires likely differ.

This CDR3 comprises 13 residues. Trimming removed 6 bases from V and 7 bases from J; junction bases left unmatched: 6. Per the germline V gene, CDR1 is SNHLY and CDR2 is FYNNEI. The authors distributed each subset's genomic DNA evenly over several immunoSEQ plates. TCRdb keeps only in-frame clones here, not all; method: immunoSEQ multiplex PCR. The profile shows 700,000 or so clones, approximately 75% of them singletons. CD45RA+ naive and CD45RA-negative memory subsets were separated from CD4+ cells. Remarks on this clone: What it binds is unknown.

The clonotype comes from a woman aged 25 to 45 in good health. Sequenced: memory CD4+ T cells sorted from blood. Documented subset: CD45RA-negative fraction. The chain combines TRBV2 with TRBJ1-2, with 9 bases lining up with TRBD1. In DNA form, the CDR3 reads TGTGCCAGCAGGACCGGGACAGGGCTTGGCTACACCTTC. Encoded protein: CASRTGTGLGYTF.